This T cell receptor (beta chain) was observed in a study of siplizumab effects on memory and regulatory T cells. Generated by immunoSEQ multiplex PCR, the TCRdb table keeps only in-frame clones and is missing some. The sample has some 110,000 clones, around 94% seen once. General study findings and limits: In controls, 26.9% of mappable alloreactive CD4+ clones were Treg-derived on average, versus about 69% with siplizumab. Whether proliferating Tregs in siplizumab cultures suppress was not functionally confirmed.

Concerning this clone: The antigen is not known.

V was clipped by 4 bases and J by 4 bases; unmatched bases: 11. Germline CDR1 and CDR2: SGHRS and YFSETQ. The CDR3 has 16 residues. This rearrangement joins TRBV5-1 to TRBJ2-5, with 9 positions matching TRBD1. The sample was non-Treg CD4+ T cells sorted from blood. This TCR came from a human donor in good health. CDR3 residues: CASSPDAGTGRETQYF. The DNA for the CDR3 is TGCGCCAGCAGCCCCGACGCTGGGACAGGGCGAGAGACCCAGTACTTC.